Here is one T cell receptor (beta chain) with its context. Its antigen remains unidentified. Per germline, CDR1 SGHRS and CDR2 YFSETQ. V lost 0 bases, J lost 1 base, and 11 bases lay in between. The length of the CDR3 is 15 residues. The data are from a study of CD8 T cells in ankylosing spondylitis. Whole-study results and caveats: Reactive arthritis synovial fluid and blood were previously reported to contain some motif variants.

TCRdb ran MiXCR on the 5' RACE reads and lists one entry per CDR3 protein. This table holds some 200,000 distinct CDR3 sequences, around 13% found once. Specimen: blood, either unsorted or a sorted T cell fraction (not recorded which). J is TRBJ2-7 and V is TRBV5-1; D perhaps matches TRBD1 (6 bases). The TCR was taken from a male donor with ankylosing spondylitis or in good health (not recorded which). CDR3 loop: CASSLGTAVSYEQYF. CDR3 in DNA: TGCGCCAGCAGCTTGGGGACAGCCGTATCCTACGAGCAGTACTTC.